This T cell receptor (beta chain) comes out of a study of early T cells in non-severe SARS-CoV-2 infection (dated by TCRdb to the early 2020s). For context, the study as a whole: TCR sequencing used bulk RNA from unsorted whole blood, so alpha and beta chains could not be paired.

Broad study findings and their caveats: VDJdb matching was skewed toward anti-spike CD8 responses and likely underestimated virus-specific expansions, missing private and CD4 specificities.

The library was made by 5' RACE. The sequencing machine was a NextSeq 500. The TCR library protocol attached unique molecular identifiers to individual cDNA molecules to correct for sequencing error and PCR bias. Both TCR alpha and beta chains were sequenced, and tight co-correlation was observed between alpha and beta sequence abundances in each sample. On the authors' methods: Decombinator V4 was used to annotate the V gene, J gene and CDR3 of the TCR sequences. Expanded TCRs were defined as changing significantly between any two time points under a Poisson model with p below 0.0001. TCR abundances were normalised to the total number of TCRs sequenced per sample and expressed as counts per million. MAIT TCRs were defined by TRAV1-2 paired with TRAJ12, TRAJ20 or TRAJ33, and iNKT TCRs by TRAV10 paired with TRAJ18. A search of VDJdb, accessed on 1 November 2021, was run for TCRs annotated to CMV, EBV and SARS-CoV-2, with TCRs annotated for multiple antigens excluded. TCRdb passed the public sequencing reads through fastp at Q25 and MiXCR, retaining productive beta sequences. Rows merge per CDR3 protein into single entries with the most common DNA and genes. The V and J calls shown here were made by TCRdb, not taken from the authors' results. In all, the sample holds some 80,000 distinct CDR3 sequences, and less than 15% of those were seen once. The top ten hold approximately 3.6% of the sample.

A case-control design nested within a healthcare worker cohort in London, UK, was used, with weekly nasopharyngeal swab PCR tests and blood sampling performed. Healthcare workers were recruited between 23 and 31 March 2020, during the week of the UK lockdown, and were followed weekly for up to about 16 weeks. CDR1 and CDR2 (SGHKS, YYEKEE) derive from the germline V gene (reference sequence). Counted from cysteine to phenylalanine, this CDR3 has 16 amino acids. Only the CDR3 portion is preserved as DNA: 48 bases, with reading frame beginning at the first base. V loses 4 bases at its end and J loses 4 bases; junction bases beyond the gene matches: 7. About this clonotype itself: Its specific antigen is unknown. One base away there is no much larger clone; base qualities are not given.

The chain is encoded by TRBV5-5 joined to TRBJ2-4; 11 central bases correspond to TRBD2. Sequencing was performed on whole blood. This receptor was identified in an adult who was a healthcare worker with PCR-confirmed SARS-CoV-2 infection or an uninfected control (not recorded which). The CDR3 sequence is CASSLPSGGPKNIQYF. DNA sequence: TGTGCCAGCAGCCTGCCTAGCGGGGGGCCAAAAAACATTCAGTACTTC.